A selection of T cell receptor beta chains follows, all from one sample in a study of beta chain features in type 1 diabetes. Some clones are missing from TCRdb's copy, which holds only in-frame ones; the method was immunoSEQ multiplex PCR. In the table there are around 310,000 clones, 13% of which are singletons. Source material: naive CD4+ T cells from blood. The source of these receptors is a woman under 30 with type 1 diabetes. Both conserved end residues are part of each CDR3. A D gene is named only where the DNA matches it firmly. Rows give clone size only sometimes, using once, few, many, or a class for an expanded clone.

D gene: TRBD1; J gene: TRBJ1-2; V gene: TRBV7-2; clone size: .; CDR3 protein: CASSLRTGTNYGYTF; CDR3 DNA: TGTGCCAGCAGTCTCAGGACAGGGACTAACTATGGCTACACCTTC
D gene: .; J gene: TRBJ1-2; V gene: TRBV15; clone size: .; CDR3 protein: CATSRGRGLLGYTF; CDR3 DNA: TGTGCCACCAGCAGAGGGCGGGGGCTACTTGGCTACACCTTC
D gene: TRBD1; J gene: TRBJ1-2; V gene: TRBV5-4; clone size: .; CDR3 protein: CASSPPDRGSGYTF; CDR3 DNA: TGTGCCAGCAGCCCACCGGACAGGGGCAGTGGCTACACCTTC
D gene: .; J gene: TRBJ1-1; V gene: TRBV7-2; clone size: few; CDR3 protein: CASSFRSKVQAFF; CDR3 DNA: TGTGCCAGCAGCTTTAGGAGCAAGGTCCAAGCTTTCTTT
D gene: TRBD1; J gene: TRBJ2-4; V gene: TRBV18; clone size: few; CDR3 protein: CASSRWDRGNIQYF; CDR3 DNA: TGTGCCAGCTCACGATGGGACAGGGGTAACATTCAGTACTTC
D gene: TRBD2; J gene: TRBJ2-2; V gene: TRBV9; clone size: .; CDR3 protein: CASSVGGLESGELFF; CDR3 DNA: TGTGCCAGCAGCGTAGGGGGACTAGAATCTGGGGAGCTGTTTTTT
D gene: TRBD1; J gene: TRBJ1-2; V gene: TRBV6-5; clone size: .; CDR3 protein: CASTGTGSWGYTF; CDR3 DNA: TGTGCCAGCACCGGGACAGGGAGTTGGGGCTACACCTTC
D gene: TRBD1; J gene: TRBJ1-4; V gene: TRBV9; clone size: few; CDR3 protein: CASSLPGQEEKLFF; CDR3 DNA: TGTGCCAGCAGCCTACCAGGACAGGAAGAAAAACTGTTTTTT
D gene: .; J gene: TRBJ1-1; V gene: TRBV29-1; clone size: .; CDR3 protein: CSVEGRLNTEAFF; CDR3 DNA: TGCAGCGTTGAGGGGCGGTTGAACACTGAAGCTTTCTTT
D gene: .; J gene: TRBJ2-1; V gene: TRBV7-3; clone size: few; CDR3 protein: CASSLNLYNEQFF; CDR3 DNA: TGTGCCAGCAGCTTAAACCTATACAATGAGCAGTTCTTC
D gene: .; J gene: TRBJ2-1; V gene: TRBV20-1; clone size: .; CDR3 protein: CSARKEVEQFF; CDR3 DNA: TGCAGTGCTAGAAAGGAGGTAGAGCAGTTCTTC
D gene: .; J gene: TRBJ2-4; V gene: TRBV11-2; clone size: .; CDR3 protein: CASSFTGGNIQYF; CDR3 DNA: TGTGCCAGCAGCTTTACTGGTGGAAACATTCAGTACTTC
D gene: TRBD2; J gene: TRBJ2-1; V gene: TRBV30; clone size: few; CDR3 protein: CAWSVQRTSGTYNEQFF; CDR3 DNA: TGTGCCTGGAGTGTACAAAGAACTAGCGGGACCTACAATGAGCAGTTCTTC
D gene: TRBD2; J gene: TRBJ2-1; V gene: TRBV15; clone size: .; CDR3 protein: CATREETAGAPYNEQFF; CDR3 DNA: TGTGCCACGAGGGAGGAAACAGCGGGAGCCCCCTACAATGAGCAGTTCTTC
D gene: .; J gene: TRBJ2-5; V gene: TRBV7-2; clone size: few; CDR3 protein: CASSPGAGALQETQYF; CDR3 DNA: TGTGCCAGCAGCCCCGGGGCAGGGGCCCTCCAAGAGACCCAGTACTTC
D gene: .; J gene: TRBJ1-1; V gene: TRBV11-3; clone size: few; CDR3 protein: CASSFGGLREAFF; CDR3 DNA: TGTGCCAGCAGCTTCGGGGGTCTGCGTGAAGCTTTCTTT
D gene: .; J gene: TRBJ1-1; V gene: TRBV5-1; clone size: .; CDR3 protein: CASSLEATANTEAFF; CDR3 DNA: TGCGCCAGCAGCTTGGAAGCGACAGCGAACACTGAAGCTTTCTTT
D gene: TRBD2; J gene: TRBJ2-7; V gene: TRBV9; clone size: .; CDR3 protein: CASSVGGTNSYEQYF; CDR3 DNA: TGTGCCAGCAGCGTAGGAGGGACTAATTCCTACGAGCAGTACTTC
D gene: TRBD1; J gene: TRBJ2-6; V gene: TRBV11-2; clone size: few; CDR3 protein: CASSQHRGAPGANVLTF; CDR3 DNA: TGTGCCAGCAGCCAACACAGGGGCGCCCCTGGGGCCAACGTCCTGACTTTC
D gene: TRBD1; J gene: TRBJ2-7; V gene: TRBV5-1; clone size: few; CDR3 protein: CASSLALSGTGYEQYF; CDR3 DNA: TGCGCCAGCAGCTTGGCCCTTTCCGGGACAGGTTACGAGCAGTACTTC
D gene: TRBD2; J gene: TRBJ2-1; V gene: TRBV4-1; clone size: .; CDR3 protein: CASSPGLAGRNEQFF; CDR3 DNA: TGCGCCAGCAGCCCTGGACTAGCGGGGCGGAATGAGCAGTTCTTC
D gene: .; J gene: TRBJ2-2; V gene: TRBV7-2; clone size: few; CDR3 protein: CASSLVGDNTGELFF; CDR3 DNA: TGTGCCAGCAGCTTAGTCGGAGATAACACCGGGGAGCTGTTTTTT
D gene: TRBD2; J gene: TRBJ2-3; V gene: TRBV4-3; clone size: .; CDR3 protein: CASSPGTSANTQYF; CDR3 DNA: TGCGCCAGCAGCCCGGGGACTAGCGCGAATACGCAGTATTTT
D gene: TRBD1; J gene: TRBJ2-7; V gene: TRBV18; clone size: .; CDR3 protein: CASSPPGTGDEQYF; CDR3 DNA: TGTGCCAGCTCACCTCCTGGGACAGGGGACGAGCAGTACTTC
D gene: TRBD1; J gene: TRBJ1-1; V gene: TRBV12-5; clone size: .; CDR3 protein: CASGWTGEAFF; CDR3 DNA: TGTGCTAGTGGTTGGACAGGGGAAGCTTTCTTT
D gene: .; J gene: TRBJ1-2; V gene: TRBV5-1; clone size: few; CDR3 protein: CASSLSGISSYTF; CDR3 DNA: TGCGCCAGCAGCTTGAGCGGGATTAGTAGCTACACCTTC
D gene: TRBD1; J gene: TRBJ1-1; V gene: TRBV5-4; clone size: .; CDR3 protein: CASSKGQGGRNTEAFF; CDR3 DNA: TGTGCCAGCAGCAAAGGACAGGGTGGTAGGAACACTGAAGCTTTCTTT
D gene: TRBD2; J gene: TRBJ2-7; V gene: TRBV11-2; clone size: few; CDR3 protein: CASSYRTSPLGYEQYF; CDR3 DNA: TGTGCCAGCAGCTACCGGACTAGCCCTCTGGGCTACGAGCAGTACTTC
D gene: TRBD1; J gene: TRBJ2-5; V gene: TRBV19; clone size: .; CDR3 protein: CASSRTQDGTGAETQYF; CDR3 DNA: TGTGCCAGTAGTCGAACTCAGGACGGGACAGGGGCGGAGACCCAGTACTTC
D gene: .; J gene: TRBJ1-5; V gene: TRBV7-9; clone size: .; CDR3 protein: CASSLRAGARAHNQPQHF; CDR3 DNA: TGTGCCAGCAGCTTAAGGGCAGGGGCTCGGGCCCATAATCAGCCCCAGCATTTT
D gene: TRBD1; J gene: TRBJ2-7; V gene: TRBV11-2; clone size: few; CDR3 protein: CASSKDRVSYEQYF; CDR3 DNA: TGTGCCAGCAGCAAAGACAGGGTATCCTACGAGCAGTACTTC
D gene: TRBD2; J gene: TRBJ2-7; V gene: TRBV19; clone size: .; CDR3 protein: CASSIPSGSEQYF; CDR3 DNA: TGTGCCAGTAGTATCCCTAGCGGGAGCGAGCAGTACTTC
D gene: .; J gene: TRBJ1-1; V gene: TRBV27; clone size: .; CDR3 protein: CASSPRGGTEAFF; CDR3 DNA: TGTGCCAGCAGCCCCCGGGGGGGGACTGAAGCTTTCTTT
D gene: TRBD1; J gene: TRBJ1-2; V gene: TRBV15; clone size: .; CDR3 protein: CATSRGEWDRNYGYTF; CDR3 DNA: TGTGCCACCAGCAGAGGCGAATGGGACAGAAATTATGGCTACACCTTC
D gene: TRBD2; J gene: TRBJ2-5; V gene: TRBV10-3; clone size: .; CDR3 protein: CAISDVRGSRQETQYF; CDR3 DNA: TGTGCCATCAGTGATGTTCGCGGGAGTAGGCAAGAGACCCAGTACTTC
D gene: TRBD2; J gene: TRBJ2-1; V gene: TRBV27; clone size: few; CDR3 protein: CASSVATSHNEQFF; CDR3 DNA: TGTGCCAGCAGTGTTGCGACTAGCCACAATGAGCAGTTCTTC
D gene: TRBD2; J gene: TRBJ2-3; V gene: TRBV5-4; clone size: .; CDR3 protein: CASSLRRERGDTQYF; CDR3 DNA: TGTGCCAGCAGCTTGAGGCGGGAGAGGGGAGATACGCAGTATTTT
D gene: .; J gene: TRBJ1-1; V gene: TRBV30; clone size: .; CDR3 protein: CAWSVLRAEAFF; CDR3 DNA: TGTGCCTGGAGTGTACTGAGGGCTGAAGCTTTCTTT
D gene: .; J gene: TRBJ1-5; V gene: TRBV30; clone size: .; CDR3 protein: CAWSSLRNQPQHF; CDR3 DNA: TGTGCCTGGAGTTCTCTACGGAATCAGCCCCAGCATTTT
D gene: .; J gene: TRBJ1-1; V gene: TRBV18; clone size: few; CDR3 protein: CASSQGQNTEAFF; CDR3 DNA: TGTGCCAGCTCACAGGGACAGAACACTGAAGCTTTCTTT
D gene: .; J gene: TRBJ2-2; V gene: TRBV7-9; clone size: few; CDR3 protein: CASLKKTVTGELFF; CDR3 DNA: TGTGCCAGCCTCAAGAAGACAGTAACCGGGGAGCTGTTTTTT
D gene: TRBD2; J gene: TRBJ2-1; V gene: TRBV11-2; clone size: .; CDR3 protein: CASSLAGKGLADNEQFF; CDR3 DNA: TGTGCCAGCAGCTTAGCGGGGAAGGGACTAGCCGACAATGAGCAGTTCTTC
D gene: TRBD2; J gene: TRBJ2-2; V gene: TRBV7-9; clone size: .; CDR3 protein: CASRPPLSGRNTGELFF; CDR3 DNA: TGTGCCAGCAGACCCCCACTTAGCGGGAGGAACACCGGGGAGCTGTTTTTT
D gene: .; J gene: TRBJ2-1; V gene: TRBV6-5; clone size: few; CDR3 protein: CASSFGGLGHNEQFF; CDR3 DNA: TGTGCCAGCAGTTTCGGCGGGTTAGGTCACAATGAGCAGTTCTTC
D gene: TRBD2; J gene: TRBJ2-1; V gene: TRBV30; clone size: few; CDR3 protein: CAASSGHYNEQFF; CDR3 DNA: TGTGCCGCGTCTAGCGGACACTACAATGAGCAGTTCTTC